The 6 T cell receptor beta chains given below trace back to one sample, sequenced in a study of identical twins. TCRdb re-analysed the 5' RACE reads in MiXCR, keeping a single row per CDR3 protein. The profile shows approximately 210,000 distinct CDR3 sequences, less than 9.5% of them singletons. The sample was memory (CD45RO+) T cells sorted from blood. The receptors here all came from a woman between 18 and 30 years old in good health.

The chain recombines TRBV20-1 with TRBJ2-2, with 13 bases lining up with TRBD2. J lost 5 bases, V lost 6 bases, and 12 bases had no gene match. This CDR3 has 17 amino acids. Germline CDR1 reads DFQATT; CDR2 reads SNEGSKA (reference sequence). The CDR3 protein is CSASVPTSGGRTGELFF. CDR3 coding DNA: TGCAGTGCGAGCGTCCCGACTAGCGGGGGGCGAACCGGGGAGCTGTTTTTT.

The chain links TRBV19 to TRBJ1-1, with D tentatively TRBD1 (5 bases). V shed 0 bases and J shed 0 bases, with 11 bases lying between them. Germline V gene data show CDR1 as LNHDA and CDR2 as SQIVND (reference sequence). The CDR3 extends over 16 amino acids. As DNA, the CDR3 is TGTGCCAGTAGTATAGATCAGGGCGCGGTGAACACTGAAGCTTTCTTT. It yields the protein CASSIDQGAVNTEAFF.

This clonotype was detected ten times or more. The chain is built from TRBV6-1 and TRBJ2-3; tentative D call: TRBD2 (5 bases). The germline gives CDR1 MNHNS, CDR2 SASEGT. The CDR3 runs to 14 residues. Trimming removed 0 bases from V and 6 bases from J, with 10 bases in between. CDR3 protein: CASSEAGEVDTQYF. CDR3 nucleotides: TGTGCCAGCAGTGAAGCGGGAGAAGTTGATACGCAGTATTTT.

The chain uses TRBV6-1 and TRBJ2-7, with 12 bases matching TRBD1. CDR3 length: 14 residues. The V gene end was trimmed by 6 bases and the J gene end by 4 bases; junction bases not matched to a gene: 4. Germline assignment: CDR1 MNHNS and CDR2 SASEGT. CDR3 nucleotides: TGTGCCAGCAGGGGACAGGGGGCGCGGTACGAGCAGTACTTC. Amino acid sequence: CASRGQGARYEQYF.

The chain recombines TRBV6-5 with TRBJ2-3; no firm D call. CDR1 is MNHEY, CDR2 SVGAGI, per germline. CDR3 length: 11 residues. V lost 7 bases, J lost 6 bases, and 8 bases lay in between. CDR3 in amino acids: CASIIGDTQYF. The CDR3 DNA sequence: TGTGCCAGCATAATTGGGGATACGCAGTATTTT.

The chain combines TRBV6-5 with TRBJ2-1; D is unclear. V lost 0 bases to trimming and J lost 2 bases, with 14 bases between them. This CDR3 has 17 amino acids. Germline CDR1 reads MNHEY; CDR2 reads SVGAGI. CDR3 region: CASSYSWSTPPYNEQFF. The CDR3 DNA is TGTGCCAGCAGTTACTCGTGGAGTACCCCCCCCTACAATGAGCAGTTCTTC.